One and the same sample provided the 14 T cell receptor beta chains below, sequenced in a study of early T cells in non-severe SARS-CoV-2 infection. TCRdb re-called the 5' RACE reads with MiXCR, one entry per CDR3 protein. The table records 35,000 to 50,000 distinct CDR3 sequences, approximately 7.1% of them present only once. The sample comprised whole blood. The receptor set was obtained from an adult who was a healthcare worker with PCR-confirmed SARS-CoV-2 infection or an uninfected control (not recorded which).

This clonotype was seen only a few times. V is TRBV5-5 and J is TRBJ2-3; 7 bases are a match to TRBD2. Germline V CDR1 and CDR2: SGHKS, YYEKEE (reference sequence). With 1 base clipped from V and 2 bases from J, the junction kept 4 bases outside the gene matches. CDR3 length equals 15 residues. DNA of the CDR3: TGTGCCAGCAGCTTGCGGGGGGACGTCACAGATACGCAGTATTTT. It yields the protein CASSLRGDVTDTQYF.

This clonotype was recorded many times. The gene calls are TRBV29-1 and TRBJ2-3; tentative D call: TRBD1 (6 bases). The CDR3 totals 15 residues. Looked up from germline, CDR1 is SQVTM and CDR2 is ANQGSEA. V lost 3 bases to trimming and J lost 3 bases, with 16 bases between them. CDR3 nucleotides: TGCAGCGTTGATGGGACACTTCCTAGTACAGATACGCAGTATTTT. It is translated as CSVDGTLPSTDTQYF.

This clonotype was observed at least ten times. The V gene is TRBV6-6, the J gene TRBJ2-7; no definite D call. Germline CDR1 and CDR2: MNHNY and SVGAGI (reference sequence). The CDR3 contains 13 residues. The ends were cut back, 7 bases at V and 3 bases at J, with 13 bases in the middle. CDR3 coding DNA: TGTGCCAGCATGGGAAGGGAAGTCTACGAGCAGTACTTC. Amino acids: CASMGREVYEQYF.

This clonotype was counted between two and nine times. The gene calls are TRBV29-1 and TRBJ1-1, with a weak D call TRBD1 (6 bases). The V end lost 6 bases, the J end lost 3 bases, and 14 bases lay between the germline ends. The CDR3 runs to 13 residues. Germline V gene data show CDR1 as SQVTM and CDR2 as ANQGSEA. In nucleotides, the CDR3 is TGCAGCGTGGCCTTAGGGGGGGACACTGAAGCTTTCTTT. Translation: CSVALGGDTEAFF.

This rearrangement joins TRBV4-3 to TRBJ1-1, with D perhaps matching TRBD1 (5 bases). CDR3 length: 15 residues. Germline CDR1 and CDR2: LGHNA and YSLEER. The germline V and J ends were trimmed by 0 bases and 4 bases, with 12 bases remaining between them. This CDR3 reads CASSQDWQGGTEAFF. The CDR3 DNA is TGCGCCAGCAGCCAAGATTGGCAGGGAGGCACTGAAGCTTTCTTT.

The chain uses TRBV12-3 or TRBV12-4 and TRBJ1-2; D not resolved. The CDR3 is made up of 15 amino acids. Trimming took 5 bases from V and 0 from J, leaving 13 bases between them. CDR3 sequence (DNA): TGTGCCAGCAGTCTCCCCCCGGGAGCTAACTATGGCTACACCTTC. Translation: CASSLPPGANYGYTF.

This clonotype appeared many times. J is TRBJ1-2 and V is TRBV12-3 or TRBV12-4, with D possibly being TRBD1 (6 bases). The CDR3 covers 15 residues. The ends were cut back, 5 bases at V and 2 bases at J, with 15 bases in the middle. As DNA, the CDR3 is TGTGCCAGCAGTGCCGGGACACCTAAAAACTATGGCTACACCTTC. Protein sequence: CASSAGTPKNYGYTF.

This clonotype was found many times. CDR3 protein: CAISRGGAPDTQYF. CDR3 nucleotide sequence: TGTGCCATCAGTCGCGGGGGGGCCCCAGATACGCAGTATTTT. The chain joins TRBV10-3 to TRBJ2-3, with 9 nucleotides matching TRBD2. V lost 5 bases to trimming and J lost 4 bases; unmatched junction nucleotides: 4. Germline lookup yields CDR1 ENHRY and CDR2 SYGVKD. The CDR3 runs 14 residues.

The V and J genes are TRBV18 and TRBJ2-5, with unresolved D. The ends were cut back, 2 bases at V and 5 bases at J, with 12 bases in the middle. This CDR3 has 14 amino acids. Germline assignment: CDR1 KGHSH and CDR2 LQKENI. CDR3 loop: CASSPYPVSETQYF. The DNA of the CDR3 is TGTGCCAGCTCACCATACCCCGTGAGCGAGACCCAGTACTTC.

Ten or more counts support this clonotype. This chain connects TRBV2 to TRBJ2-3; no definite D call. Germline loops: CDR1 SNHLY, CDR2 FYNNEI. The CDR3 sequence is 14 residues long. V was clipped by 2 bases and J by 0 bases, with 6 bases between them. This CDR3 is CASSEITSTDTQYF. The DNA of the CDR3 is TGTGCCAGCAGTGAAATTACTAGCACAGATACGCAGTATTTT.

This clonotype was recorded a few times. The chain couples TRBV20-1 to TRBJ1-2; D possibly corresponds to TRBD1 (5 bases). The CDR3 length is 13 residues. Germline lookup yields CDR1 DFQATT and CDR2 SNEGSKA (reference sequence). The V and J ends lost 6 bases and 0 bases respectively, with 11 bases between them. The CDR3 here is CSARDRPNYGYTF. CDR3 DNA sequence: TGCAGTGCAAGGGACCGCCCTAACTATGGCTACACCTTC.

This clonotype was detected a few times. Written as DNA, the CDR3 is TGTGCCAGCAGTGGGACTGTCACAGATACGCAGTATTTT. Translation: CASSGTVTDTQYF. The chain combines TRBV6-1 with TRBJ2-3, with D perhaps matching TRBD2 (5 bases). The CDR3 covers 13 residues. Deletions cut 4 bases from V and 2 bases from J, with 7 bases between. Germline V lookup: CDR1 MNHNS, CDR2 SASEGT.

This clonotype was counted many times. The chain joins TRBV9 to TRBJ2-1; the D gene is possibly TRBD1 (6 bases). The CDR3 is made up of 15 amino acids. V was trimmed by 4 bases and J by 4 bases, leaving 15 bases between them. In germline, CDR1 is SGDLS, CDR2 YYNGEE. For the CDR3, the DNA is TGTGCCAGCAGCCCGCACCACAGGGATTACAATGAGCAGTTCTTC. Its translation is CASSPHHRDYNEQFF.

This clonotype has a handful of counts. The chain is built from TRBV7-3 and TRBJ1-4; perhaps TRBD1 as D (5 bases). The CDR3 runs to 14 residues. Trimming removed 5 bases from V and 5 bases from J, with 12 bases in between. Germline loops: CDR1 SGHTA, CDR2 FQGTGA. CDR3 loop: CASSPSPGNEKLFF. The CDR3 region has the DNA TGTGCCAGCAGCCCTAGTCCAGGGAATGAAAAACTGTTTTTT.